A selection of T cell receptor beta chains follows, all from one sample in a study of early T cells in non-severe SARS-CoV-2 infection. MiXCR, run by TCRdb on the 5' RACE reads, gives a single entry per CDR3 protein. The sample has about 58,000 distinct CDR3 sequences, approximately 12% seen once. The sequenced sample was whole blood. The receptors originated from an adult who was a healthcare worker with PCR-confirmed SARS-CoV-2 infection or an uninfected control (not recorded which). Both conserved end residues are part of each CDR3. A D gene is named only where the DNA matches it firmly. The size field is filled for only some rows; it gives once, few, many or a size class.

TRBJ2-7 | TRBV20-1 | . | few | CSALRGAYEQYF | TGCAGTGCTCTCAGAGGGGCCTACGAGCAGTACTTC
TRBJ2-3 | TRBV21-1 | . | many | CASKAGGATDTQYF | TGTGCCAGCAAAGCGGGAGGTGCCACAGATACGCAGTATTTT
TRBJ1-2 | TRBV27 | . | . | CASSLPGNGYTF | TGTGCCAGCAGTTTACCGGGGAATGGCTACACCTTC
TRBJ2-7 | TRBV6-2/TRBV6-3 | TRBD2 | . | CASSLAGGPREQYF | TGTGCCAGCAGTCTAGCGGGAGGCCCTCGCGAGCAGTACTTC
TRBJ1-2 | TRBV6-5 | . | . | CASSYSRPTNYGYTF | TGTGCCAGCAGTTACTCTAGGCCTACTAACTATGGCTACACCTTC
TRBJ2-5 | TRBV28 | TRBD2 | . | CASSPGLAQETQYF | TGTGCCAGCAGTCCTGGACTAGCTCAAGAGACCCAGTACTTC
TRBJ1-2 | TRBV5-1 | TRBD1 | many | CASGTGGDYGYTF | TGCGCCAGCGGGACAGGGGGCGACTATGGCTACACCTTC
TRBJ1-5 | TRBV7-9 | . | many | CASSLAGRGGWDNQPQHF | TGTGCCAGCAGCTTAGCAGGTCGGGGGGGCTGGGACAATCAGCCCCAGCATTTT
TRBJ1-2 | TRBV2 | . | . | CASKWTYGYTF | TGTGCCAGCAAATGGACCTATGGCTACACCTTC
TRBJ1-1 | TRBV4-1 | TRBD1 | . | CASSQDGQGRPEAFF | TGCGCCAGCAGCCAAGATGGACAGGGGAGGCCTGAAGCTTTCTTT
TRBJ1-1 | TRBV29-1 | . | few | CSSSLGPTEAFF | TGCAGCTCCAGTTTGGGGCCCACTGAAGCTTTCTTT
TRBJ2-7 | TRBV7-3 | TRBD2 | many | CASSSGTSGRGNEQYF | TGTGCCAGCAGCTCCGGGACTAGCGGGAGGGGAAACGAGCAGTACTTC
TRBJ2-2 | TRBV7-6 | . | few | CASRARGPSGELFF | TGTGCCAGCCGTGCACGGGGGCCATCGGGGGAGCTGTTTTTT
TRBJ2-3 | TRBV6-4 | TRBD2 | many | CASSERGGTDTQYF | TGTGCCAGCAGTGAGCGGGGGGGCACAGATACGCAGTATTTT
TRBJ1-4 | TRBV12-3/TRBV12-4 | . | . | CASSLLNEKLFF | TGTGCCAGCAGTTTGTTAAATGAAAAACTGTTTTTT
TRBJ1-2 | TRBV7-9 | . | many | CASSLPGEGYGYTF | TGTGCCAGCAGCTTACCAGGGGAGGGCTATGGCTACACCTTC
TRBJ2-2 | TRBV7-8 | . | once | CAITKGLNTGELFF | TGTGCCATCACAAAGGGGCTGAACACCGGGGAGCTGTTTTTT
TRBJ2-7 | TRBV5-1 | TRBD1 | . | CASSRTGDYQQYF | TGCGCCAGCAGCCGGACAGGGGACTACCAGCAGTACTTC
TRBJ2-1 | TRBV4-1 | . | many | CASSLRGESYNEQFF | TGCGCCAGCAGCCTAAGGGGCGAGTCCTACAATGAGCAGTTCTTC
TRBJ1-5 | TRBV6-1 | . | few | CASPTNQPQHF | TGTGCCAGCCCCACCAATCAGCCCCAGCATTTT